This T cell receptor beta chain originates from a study of technical replicates of blood from a handful of donors. Trimming cost V 4 bases and J 0 bases; bases outside gene matches: 10. The germline V gene has CDR1 SGHTS and CDR2 YDEGEE. The CDR3 runs to 17 residues. Assay: immunoSEQ multiplex PCR; the TCRdb copy retains only in-frame clones and omits some. The table has about 12,000 clones, 95% seen once; the top ten hold over 5.5%. Material for sequencing was PBMCs. This TCR came from a human donor in good health. The chain combines TRBV5-8 with TRBJ2-4; 7 positions agree with TRBD1. This CDR3 reads CASSAPGQLLAKNIQYF. As DNA, the CDR3 is TGTGCCAGCAGCGCCCCGGGACAGTTGCTAGCCAAAAACATTCAGTACTTC.